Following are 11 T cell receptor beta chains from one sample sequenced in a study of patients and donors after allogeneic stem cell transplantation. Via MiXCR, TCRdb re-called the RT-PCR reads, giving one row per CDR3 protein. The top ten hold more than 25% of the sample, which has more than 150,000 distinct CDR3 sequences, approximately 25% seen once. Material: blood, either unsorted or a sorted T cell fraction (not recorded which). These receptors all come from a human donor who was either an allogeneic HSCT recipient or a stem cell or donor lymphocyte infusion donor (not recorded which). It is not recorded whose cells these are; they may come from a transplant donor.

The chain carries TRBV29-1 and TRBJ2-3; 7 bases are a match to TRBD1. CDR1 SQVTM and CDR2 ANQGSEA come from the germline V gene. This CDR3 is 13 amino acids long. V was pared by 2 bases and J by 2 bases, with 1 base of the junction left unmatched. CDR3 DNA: TGCAGCGTTGAAACAGGGGACACAGATACGCAGTATTTT. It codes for CSVETGDTDTQYF.

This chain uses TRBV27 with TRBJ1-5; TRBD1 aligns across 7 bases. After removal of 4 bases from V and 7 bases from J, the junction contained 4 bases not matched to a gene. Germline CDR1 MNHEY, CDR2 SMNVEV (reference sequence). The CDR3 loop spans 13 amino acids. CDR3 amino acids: CASSSTGWQPQHF. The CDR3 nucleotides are TGTGCCAGCAGTTCGACAGGGTGGCAGCCCCAGCATTTT.

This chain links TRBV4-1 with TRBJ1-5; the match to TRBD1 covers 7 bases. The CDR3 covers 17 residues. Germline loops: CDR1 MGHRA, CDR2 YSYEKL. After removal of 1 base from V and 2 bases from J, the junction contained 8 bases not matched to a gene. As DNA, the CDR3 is TGCGCCAGCAGCCAAGTTTTAGGGGGCGCAGGCAATCAGCCCCAGCATTTT. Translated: CASSQVLGGAGNQPQHF.

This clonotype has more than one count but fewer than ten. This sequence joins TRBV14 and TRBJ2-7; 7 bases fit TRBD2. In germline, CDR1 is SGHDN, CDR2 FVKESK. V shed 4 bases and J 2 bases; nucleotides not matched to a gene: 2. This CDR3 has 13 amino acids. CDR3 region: CASSPGLPYEQYF. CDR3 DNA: TGTGCCAGCAGCCCGGGACTACCCTACGAGCAGTACTTC.

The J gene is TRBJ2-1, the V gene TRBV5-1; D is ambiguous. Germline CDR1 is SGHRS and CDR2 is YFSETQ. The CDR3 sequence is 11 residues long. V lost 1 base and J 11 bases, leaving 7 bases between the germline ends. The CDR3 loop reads CASSLNSQQFF. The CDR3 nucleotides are TGCGCCAGCAGCTTGAATAGCCAGCAGTTCTTC.

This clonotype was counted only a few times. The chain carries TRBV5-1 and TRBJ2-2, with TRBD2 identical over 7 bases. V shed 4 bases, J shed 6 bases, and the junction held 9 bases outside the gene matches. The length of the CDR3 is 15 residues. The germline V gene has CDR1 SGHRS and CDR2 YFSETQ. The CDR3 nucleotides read TGCGCCAGCAGCCCGGGAGGAGGGGTCGCCGGGGAGCTGTTTTTT. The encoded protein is CASSPGGGVAGELFF.

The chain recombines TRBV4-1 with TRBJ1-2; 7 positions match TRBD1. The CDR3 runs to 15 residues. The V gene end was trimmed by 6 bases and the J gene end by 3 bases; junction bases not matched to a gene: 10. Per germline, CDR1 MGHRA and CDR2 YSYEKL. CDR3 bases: TGCGCCAGCAGGAGGACCGGGACAGTGGACTATGGCTACACCTTC. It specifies CASRRTGTVDYGYTF.

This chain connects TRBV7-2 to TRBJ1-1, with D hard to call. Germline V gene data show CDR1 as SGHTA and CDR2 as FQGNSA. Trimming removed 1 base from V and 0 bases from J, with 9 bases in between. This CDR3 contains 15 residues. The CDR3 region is CASSLGGTVNTEAFF. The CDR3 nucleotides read TGTGCCAGCAGCTTAGGAGGCACAGTGAACACTGAAGCTTTCTTT.

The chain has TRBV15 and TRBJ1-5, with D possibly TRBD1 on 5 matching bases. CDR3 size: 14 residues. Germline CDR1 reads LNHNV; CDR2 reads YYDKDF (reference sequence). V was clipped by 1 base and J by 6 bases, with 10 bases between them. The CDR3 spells CATSRVEGVQPQHF. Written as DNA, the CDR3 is TGTGCCACCAGCAGAGTGGAAGGGGTTCAGCCCCAGCATTTT.

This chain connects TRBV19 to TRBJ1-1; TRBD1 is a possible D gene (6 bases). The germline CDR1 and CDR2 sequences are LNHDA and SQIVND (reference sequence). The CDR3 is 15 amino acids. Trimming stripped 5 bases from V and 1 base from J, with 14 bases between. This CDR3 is CASSETGWTNTEAFF. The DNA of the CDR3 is TGTGCCAGTAGTGAGACAGGTTGGACGAACACTGAAGCTTTCTTT.

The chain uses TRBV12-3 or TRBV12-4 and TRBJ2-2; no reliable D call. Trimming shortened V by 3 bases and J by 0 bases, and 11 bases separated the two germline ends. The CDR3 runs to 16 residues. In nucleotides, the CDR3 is TGTGCCAGCAGTTTTAAACAAGACGCGAACACCGGGGAGCTGTTTTTT. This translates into CASSFKQDANTGELFF.